The next 29 T cell receptor beta chains were all read from a single sample in a study of blood T cell repertoires in COVID-19. TCRdb's copy holds only in-frame clones and misses some; the assay was immunoSEQ multiplex PCR. The sample lists 140,000 to 150,000 clones; 88% were seen once. The material sequenced was PBMCs or T cells enriched from blood (not recorded which). Receptors were obtained from a woman under 40 with acute COVID-19.

This chain uses TRBV6-6 with TRBJ2-3; tentatively, D is TRBD1 (5 bases). Trimming cost V 1 base and J 4 bases, with 9 bases left between them. The CDR3 has 14 amino acids. CDR1 is MNHNY and CDR2 is SVGAGI in the germline V gene (reference sequence). The CDR3 sequence is CASSYFQGSDTQYF. CDR3 nucleotides: TGTGCCAGCAGTTACTTCCAGGGCTCAGATACGCAGTATTTT.

This chain uses TRBV3-1 (or the pseudogene TRBV3-2) with TRBJ2-1, with TRBD2 matching 8 bases. This CDR3 is 16 amino acids long. Germline assignment: CDR1 LGHDT and CDR2 YNNKEL (reference sequence). V lost 2 bases and J lost 4; bases outside the gene matches: 7. CDR3 loop: CASSQTGSGSYNEQFF. Written as DNA, the CDR3 is TGTGCCAGCAGCCAAACCGGGAGCGGGAGTTACAATGAGCAGTTCTTC.

The rearrangement uses TRBV28 and TRBJ1-1, with D unresolved. V lost 3 bases, J lost 0 bases, and 8 bases lay in between. Germline V lookup: CDR1 MDHEN, CDR2 SYDVKM. The CDR3 extends over 14 amino acids. The CDR3 coding sequence is TGTGCCAGCAGTTTCGAGGGATTGAACACTGAAGCTTTCTTT. This sequence encodes CASSFEGLNTEAFF.

CDR3 residues: CASSSIGTGYNEQFF. The DNA for the CDR3 is TGTGCCAGCAGTTCAATCGGGACAGGGTACAATGAGCAGTTCTTC. The genes are TRBV28 and TRBJ2-1; 9 bases agree with TRBD1. The V gene's germline CDR1 is MDHEN and CDR2 SYDVKM. The CDR3 has 15 residues. V lost 4 bases and J lost 4; bases outside the gene matches: 5.

The chain links TRBV27 to TRBJ2-1; 13 nucleotides agree with TRBD2. CDR1 and CDR2 (germline): MNHEY, SMNVEV (reference sequence). The CDR3 is made up of 21 amino acids. The V and J ends lost 2 bases and 0 bases, in that order; junction bases with no gene match: 13. The CDR3 is CASSLRQRTSGSGGSYNEQFF. CDR3 nucleotides: TGTGCCAGCAGTTTACGGCAAAGGACTAGCGGGAGTGGGGGCTCCTACAATGAGCAGTTCTTC.

The CDR3 region has the DNA TGTGCCAGCGGGGACAGGGGGCGTTTTCTCGAGCAGTACTTC. It is translated as CASGDRGRFLEQYF. The V and J genes are TRBV28 and TRBJ2-7; TRBD1 matches at 12 bases. This CDR3 has 14 residues. After removal of 8 bases from V and 6 bases from J, the junction contained 8 bases not matched to a gene. Germline V gives CDR1 MDHEN, CDR2 SYDVKM.

J is TRBJ1-3 and V is TRBV28; 7 positions agree with TRBD1. This CDR3 region has 14 residues. Looked up from germline, CDR1 is MDHEN and CDR2 is SYDVKM. J lost 3 bases, V lost 4 bases, and 3 bases had no gene match. The CDR3 DNA is TGTGCCAGCAGTTCTACAGGGGATGGAAACACCATATATTTT. This encodes CASSSTGDGNTIYF.

The gene calls are TRBV30 and TRBJ1-2, with D maybe TRBD1 (6 bases). Germline CDR1 reads GTSNPN; CDR2 reads SVGIG (reference sequence). CDR3 length: 14 residues. Trimming shortened V by 5 bases and J by 8 bases, and 21 bases separated the two germline ends. The CDR3 sequence: CAWSPGVNSVGYTF. The CDR3 DNA reads as TGTGCCTGGTCCCCAGGGGTCAACAGCGTCGGCTACACCTTC.

The chain carries TRBV6-5 and TRBJ2-7, with unresolved D. This CDR3 has 13 residues. Looked up from germline, CDR1 is MNHEY and CDR2 is SVGAGI. Trimming left V 5 bases short and J 3 bases short, with 11 bases between. Here the CDR3 reads CASSSQPSYEQYF. The CDR3 nucleotides are TGTGCCAGCAGTAGCCAACCGAGCTACGAGCAGTACTTC.

This chain links TRBV19 with TRBJ2-1, with D possibly being TRBD2 (6 bases). V dropped 7 bases and J dropped 0 bases, with 16 bases sitting between them. The CDR3 loop spans 16 amino acids. Germline CDR1 and CDR2: LNHDA and SQIVND (reference sequence). CDR3 bases: TGTGCCAGTACCGGGCGGGGCGATAGCTCCTACAATGAGCAGTTCTTC. This translates into CASTGRGDSSYNEQFF.

The rearrangement links TRBV27 to TRBJ2-3; D might be TRBD1 (6 bases). The V gene lost 4 bases and the J gene lost 3 bases, with 11 bases spanning the gap. Germline V gene sequence: CDR1 MNHEY, CDR2 SMNVEV (reference sequence). The CDR3 is 14 amino acids. CDR3 bases: TGTGCCAGCAGTTCCGGACAGATAACAGATACGCAGTATTTT. Protein sequence: CASSSGQITDTQYF.

V is TRBV28 and J is TRBJ2-3; 9 bases align to TRBD1. The CDR3 has 13 amino acids. CDR1 and CDR2 from the germline V gene are MDHEN and SYDVKM. The V segment lost 9 bases and the J segment 5 bases; nucleotides outside the gene matches: 6. CDR3 in amino acids: CASRTGVIDTQYF. CDR3 DNA: TGTGCCAGTAGGACAGGGGTGATAGATACGCAGTATTTT.

J is TRBJ1-3 and V is TRBV7-3; the match to TRBD1 covers 9 bases. In germline, CDR1 is SGHTA, CDR2 FQGTGA. This CDR3 spans 15 amino acids. V dropped 5 bases and J dropped 4; count of bases not matched to a gene: 6. CDR3 sequence reads: CASSNGQGTGNTIYF. The CDR3 bases are TGTGCCAGCAGCAACGGACAGGGGACGGGAAACACCATATATTTT.

The rearrangement links TRBV18 to TRBJ1-2; no clear D gene. The length of the CDR3 is 13 residues. Trimming removed 6 bases from V and 8 bases from J, with 16 bases in between. Germline V gene sequence: CDR1 KGHSH, CDR2 LQKENI. DNA for the CDR3: TGTGCCAGCTCCCCTAACCAAGCTTGGGGCTACACCTTC. Translation gives CASSPNQAWGYTF. The full variable domain, with the rest looked up from reference TRBV18 and TRBJ1-2, is NAGVMQNPRHLVRRRGQEARLRCSPMKGHSHVYWYRQLPEEGLKFMVYLQKENIIDESGMPKERFSAEFPKEGPSILRIQQVVRGDSAAYFCASSPNQAWGYTFGSGTRLTVV.

V gene TRBV24-1 combines with J gene TRBJ2-1; 11 bases agree with TRBD2. In germline, CDR1 is KGHDR, CDR2 SFDVKD. This CDR3 region has 18 residues. The V and J ends lost 6 bases and 7 bases, in that order; junction bases with no gene match: 16. The CDR3 sequence: CATSPSLLAGALANEQFF. The CDR3 DNA follows: TGTGCCACCAGTCCATCCCTACTAGCGGGGGCGTTGGCTAATGAGCAGTTCTTC.

The chain joins TRBV30 to TRBJ1-2, with 8 bases identical to TRBD1. The V gene end was trimmed by 7 bases and the J gene end by 7 bases; junction bases not matched to a gene: 11. The germline gives CDR1 GTSNPN, CDR2 SVGIG (reference sequence). The CDR3 sequence is 13 residues long. Here the CDR3 DNA reads TGTGCCTATACGGACAGGGCGCCTGGTGGCTACACCTTC. Amino acid sequence: CAYTDRAPGGYTF. The full variable domain, completed using reference TRBV30 and TRBJ1-2, is SQTIHQWPATLVQPVGSPLSLECTVEGTSNPNLYWYRQAAGRGLQLLFYSVGIGQISSEVPQNLSASRPQDRQFILSSKKLLLSDSGFYLCAYTDRAPGGYTFGSGTRLTVV.

The chain uses TRBV6-4 and TRBJ2-1; 10 positions agree with TRBD2. CDR3 length: 16 amino acids. In germline, CDR1 is MRHNA, CDR2 SNTAGT. The ends lost 0 bases at V and 10 bases at J; junction bases unmatched: 9. The CDR3 bases are TGTGCCAGCAGTGACTCGAGCGGGAGGGCTTCGAGAGAGCAGTTCTTC. Translating it yields CASSDSSGRASREQFF.

The rearrangement joins TRBV20-1 to TRBJ1-5; D is perhaps TRBD1 (6 bases). The germline V and J ends were trimmed by 3 bases and 0 bases, with 15 bases remaining between them. The CDR3 sequence is 16 residues long. Germline V lookup: CDR1 DFQATT, CDR2 SNEGSKA (reference sequence). The CDR3 loop reads CSASREGVYSNQPQHF. CDR3 nucleotide sequence: TGCAGTGCTAGTCGAGAGGGGGTTTATAGCAATCAGCCCCAGCATTTT.

V is TRBV16 and J is TRBJ2-3, with TRBD2 matching 9 bases. Trimming removed 2 bases from V and 0 bases from J; junction bases left unmatched: 0. This CDR3 is 15 amino acids long. Germline CDR1 is KGHSY and CDR2 is FQNENV. CDR3 sequence: CASSQTSGSTDTQYF. The DNA of the CDR3 is TGTGCCAGCAGCCAAACTAGCGGGAGCACAGATACGCAGTATTTT.

The V gene is TRBV28, the J gene TRBJ2-4, with 8 bases matching TRBD2. The germline gives CDR1 MDHEN, CDR2 SYDVKM. V was pared by 3 bases and J by 8 bases, with 6 bases of the junction left unmatched. CDR3 length: 14 residues. CDR3 DNA: TGTGCCAGCAGTTTGGCGGGGGGAGAGGACATTCAGTACTTC. Encoded protein: CASSLAGGEDIQYF.

The chain has TRBV6-4 and TRBJ2-7; D perhaps matches TRBD2 (5 bases). The CDR3 is 14 amino acids. With 7 bases removed from V and 1 base from J, the gap between germline ends came to 14 bases. Germline V lookup: CDR1 MRHNA, CDR2 SNTAGT. This chain's CDR3 is CASTGRQPSYEQYF. The CDR3 nucleotides read TGTGCCAGCACGGGGAGACAACCATCCTACGAGCAGTACTTC.

CDR3 DNA: TGTGCCAGCAGACCACGACTAGCTAGTAATGAGCAGTTCTTC. Translating it yields CASRPRLASNEQFF. This sequence joins TRBV28 and TRBJ2-1; 7 nucleotides align to TRBD2. This CDR3 spans 14 amino acids. V dropped 6 bases and J dropped 7; count of bases not matched to a gene: 9. Germline V lookup: CDR1 MDHEN, CDR2 SYDVKM.

This clone was recorded only once. V and J are TRBV29-1 and TRBJ1-5; 10 bases map to TRBD1. Per germline, CDR1 SQVTM and CDR2 ANQGSEA. Trimming took 5 bases from V and 11 from J; bases not matched to a gene: 15. This CDR3 has 15 amino acids. This CDR3 reads CSVHDRGLLIPAQHF. The CDR3 DNA sequence: TGCAGCGTTCACGACAGGGGGCTTTTAATTCCGGCCCAGCATTTT.

The chain is built from TRBV19 and TRBJ2-7, with 10 bases identical to TRBD2. V gave up 7 bases and J gave up 6 bases; unmatched junction bases: 9. Germline CDR1 reads LNHDA; CDR2 reads SQIVND (reference sequence). CDR3 length: 14 residues. In DNA, the CDR3 is TGTGCCAGTACCCAAGCGGGAGGGTCTGGCGAGCAGTACTTC. Translation: CASTQAGGSGEQYF.

This clone was detected only once. The chain couples TRBV11-2 to TRBJ2-1, with 7 bases matching TRBD1. CDR1 and CDR2 (germline): SGHAT, FQNNGV. The length of the CDR3 is 16 residues. Unmatched junction bases numbered 9, after V lost 4 bases and J lost 3 bases. CDR3 amino acids: CASSSTDRVLYNEQFF. CDR3 nucleotide sequence: TGTGCCAGCAGCTCCACAGACAGGGTCCTCTACAATGAGCAGTTCTTC.

The chain uses TRBV4-3 and TRBJ2-3; 10 positions agree with TRBD1. Germline V gene data show CDR1 as LGHNA and CDR2 as YSLEER. The CDR3 has 17 residues. The ends lost 0 bases at V and 4 bases at J; junction bases unmatched: 7. The CDR3 DNA is TGCGCCAGCAGCCAAGAAATGGGAGGACAGGGGGCAGATACGCAGTATTTT. This gives the protein CASSQEMGGQGADTQYF.

This chain connects TRBV5-4 to TRBJ1-5; a weak D match, TRBD1 (5 bases). V was cut by 2 bases and J by 7 bases, with 10 bases left in between. Germline V CDR1 and CDR2: SGHNT, YYREEE (reference sequence). The CDR3 has 13 residues. The CDR3 spells CASSFNGGQPQHF. CDR3 nucleotides: TGTGCCAGCAGCTTTAACGGGGGGCAGCCCCAGCATTTT. Full variable domain (remainder filled in from reference TRBV5-4 and TRBJ1-5): ETGVTQSPTHLIKTRGQQVTLRCSSQSGHNTVSWYQQALGQGPQFIFQYYREEENGRGNFPPRFSGLQFPNYSSELNVNALELDDSALYLCASSFNGGQPQHFGDGTRLSIL.

The chain uses TRBV28 and TRBJ1-1, with 7 bases aligning to TRBD1. Losses at the gene ends were 8 bases for V and 4 bases for J; bases not matched to a gene: 10. The CDR3 loop spans 14 amino acids. CDR1 and CDR2 (germline): MDHEN, SYDVKM. The CDR3 DNA is TGTGCCAGCGGGCACAGGGGCGATGCCACTGAAGCTTTCTTT. This encodes CASGHRGDATEAFF.

V usage is TRBV4-1 and J usage is TRBJ2-2; 11 bases are shared with TRBD1. CDR3 length: 19 residues. The V and J ends lost 2 bases and 5 bases, in that order; junction bases with no gene match: 13. The V gene's germline CDR1 is MGHRA and CDR2 YSYEKL. The CDR3 loop reads CASSQFPPGTGGFTGELFF. In DNA form, the CDR3 reads TGCGCCAGCAGCCAATTCCCCCCCGGGACAGGGGGTTTTACCGGGGAGCTGTTTTTT.